This is a list of T cell receptor beta chains from one sample in a study of blood T cell repertoires in COVID-19. The data were produced by immunoSEQ multiplex PCR, yet TCRdb's version contains in-frame clones alone and is incomplete. This sample yields some 24,000 clones, of which around 81% are seen a single time; approximately 7% belongs to the top ten. The specimen was peripheral blood. Receptors were obtained from a man in his 70s with acute or convalescent COVID-19. Both conserved end residues are part of each CDR3. A D gene is named only where the DNA matches it firmly. For some rows the clone size is stated as once, few or many, or as a class when expanded; others skip it.

TRBD1	.	TRBJ2-1	TRBV24-1	CATSDPQGAGNEQFF
.	few	TRBJ1-1	TRBV3-1/TRBV3-2	CASSQGVGGTEAFF
.	.	TRBJ2-7	TRBV20-1	CSASTGEVYEQYF
TRBD1	.	TRBJ2-1	TRBV15	CATSRTGGSYNEQFF
TRBD1	.	TRBJ2-7	TRBV27	CASSLSRGQGYNEQYF
.	.	TRBJ2-5	TRBV11-3	CASSPLHGETQYF
TRBD1	.	TRBJ2-2	TRBV9	CASSVKGTGGTLQTGELFF
TRBD1	.	TRBJ1-1	TRBV19	CASGTGTEAFF
TRBD1	.	TRBJ1-6	TRBV18	CASSPIGTVNSPLHF
TRBD1	once	TRBJ2-1	TRBV9	CASSVDRPGISNEQFF
.	few	TRBJ1-3	TRBV9	CASSDGTSISSGNTIYF
TRBD2	.	TRBJ2-5	TRBV7-2	CASSLGLAGSQETQYF
.	once	TRBJ1-1	TRBV2	CASSPRETLNTEAFF
.	.	TRBJ1-1	TRBV2	CASSEDTLEAFF
TRBD1	.	TRBJ2-3	TRBV11-3	CASSLRTGSTDTQYF
TRBD2	few	TRBJ2-1	TRBV24-1	CATSDATGGSYNEQFF
.	.	TRBJ2-7	TRBV2	CASGGTGMSSYEQYF
TRBD1	.	TRBJ2-7	TRBV18	CASSPRTGGYEQYF
.	.	TRBJ1-2	TRBV5-1	CASSLGARGSLNYGYTF
.	.	TRBJ1-1	TRBV2	CATKDYENTEAFF
.	.	TRBJ2-5	TRBV6-5	CASSYQTGRGQTQYF
TRBD1	.	TRBJ1-4	TRBV7-9	CASSLSQGGEKLFF
.	.	TRBJ2-7	TRBV5-4	CASSGGHNSYEQYF
.	few	TRBJ1-5	TRBV4-1	CASSQAWGGRPQPQHF
.	.	TRBJ2-3	TRBV11-2	CASSPLTSFDTQYF
TRBD2	.	TRBJ2-1	TRBV5-4	CASSMKGRGGLNEQFF
.	.	TRBJ1-2	TRBV19	CASSIGGNDYGYTF
.	.	TRBJ2-1	TRBV29-1	CSVLTLSSYNEQFF
.	.	TRBJ2-1	TRBV5-4	CASSRGGGNEQFF
TRBD1	once	TRBJ1-1	TRBV3-1/TRBV3-2	CASSRRTGPMNTEAFF
.	.	TRBJ1-1	TRBV6-1	CASSDGRGNTEAFF
.	.	TRBJ1-2	TRBV9	CASSATGYGYTF
TRBD1	.	TRBJ1-2	TRBV19	CASSGDRAPNTF
.	.	TRBJ1-5	TRBV19	CASSTTGSNQPQHF
TRBD1	.	TRBJ1-1	TRBV18	CASSQGAGGTEAFF
TRBD1	.	TRBJ2-5	TRBV30	CAWILKGAETQYF
.	.	TRBJ2-7	TRBV14	CASSTTMEGEQYF
.	.	TRBJ1-2	TRBV9	CASSSGLLYGYTF
.	.	TRBJ2-4	TRBV19	CASSLDKKNIQYF
.	.	TRBJ2-7	TRBV27	CASSLGRDYEQYF
TRBD1	.	TRBJ1-1	TRBV6-5	CASMEETGRDTEAFF
TRBD2	.	TRBJ2-7	TRBV30	CAWTREAGGLEQYF
.	.	TRBJ2-6	TRBV5-4	CASSLENLRGSGANVLTF
TRBD2	.	TRBJ2-1	TRBV3-1/TRBV3-2	CASSQAGGASNEQFF
.	few	TRBJ1-3	TRBV28	CASSLPQDGNTIYF